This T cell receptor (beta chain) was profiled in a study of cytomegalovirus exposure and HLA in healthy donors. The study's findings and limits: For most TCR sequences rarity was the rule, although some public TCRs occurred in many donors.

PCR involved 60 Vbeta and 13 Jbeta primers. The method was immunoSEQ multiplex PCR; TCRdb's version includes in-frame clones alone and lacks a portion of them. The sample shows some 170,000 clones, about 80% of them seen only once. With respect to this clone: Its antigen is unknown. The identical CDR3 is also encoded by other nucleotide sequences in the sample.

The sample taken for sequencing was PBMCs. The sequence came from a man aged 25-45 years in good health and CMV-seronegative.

CDR3 protein: CTNTVRAASSYEQYF. The CDR3 bases are TGTACCAATACGGTGCGGGCAGCCAGCTCCTACGAGCAGTACTTC. The V gene is TRBV2, the J gene TRBJ2-7; a weak D match, TRBD2 (5 bases). The CDR3 is 15 residues long. Germline V gives CDR1 SNHLY, CDR2 FYNNEI.